This TCR beta chain was sequenced during a study of OX40 agonist ivuxolimab in advanced cancers. Study-level background: Subjects had a mean age of roughly 60 years, with a range of roughly 20 to 79; approximately 83% were male. One hepatocellular carcinoma and two cutaneous melanoma patients partially responded.

Concerning this clone itself: Its antigen is currently unknown.

CDR3 length: 18 amino acids. V lost 0 bases and J 1 base, leaving 17 bases between the germline ends. The germline V gene has CDR1 LGHNA and CDR2 YSLEER. General study results and limits: Some patients without response likewise showed low normalized clonal expansion. Among the lowest levels of clonal expansion were found in partial responders at 0.1-3.0 mg/kg.

TCRdb's copy holds only in-frame clones and misses some; the assay was immunoSEQ multiplex PCR. This sample yields 27,000 or so clones, of which roughly 84% are seen a single time; under 25% belongs to the top ten. The J gene is TRBJ2-3, the V gene TRBV4-3; D possibly corresponds to TRBD2 (6 bases). This sample comprised CD4+ or CD8+ T cells sorted from blood, obtained in a trial of the OX40 agonist ivuxolimab. This TCR derives from an adult with an advanced solid tumor such as melanoma, head and neck, liver or kidney cancer. The CDR3 DNA follows: TGCGCCAGCAGCCAAGATATCACGGGGGATTGGGGCACAGATACGCAGTATTTT. It translates to CASSQDITGDWGTDTQYF.